The rows below give T cell receptor beta chains drawn from one sample of a study of early T cells in non-severe SARS-CoV-2 infection. Using its own MiXCR run on the 5' RACE reads, TCRdb lists one record per CDR3 protein. The sample shows about 19,000 distinct CDR3 sequences, about 4% of them seen only once. Sequenced input: whole blood. Receptor source: an adult who was a healthcare worker with PCR-confirmed SARS-CoV-2 infection or an uninfected control (not recorded which). Each CDR3 is given with its conserved first and last residue. The D gene is left open where the match is weak. The size field is filled for only some rows; it gives once, few, many or a size class.

J: TRBJ1-1
V: TRBV6-5
D: .
size: many
DNA: TGTGCCAGCAGTTACGGGGGAACGGGCACTGAAGCTTTCTTT
CDR3: CASSYGGTGTEAFF

J: TRBJ2-1
V: TRBV7-6
D: TRBD2
size: medium-sized
DNA: TGTGCCAGCAGCTTAGCGGTACGGATAGCGGGCTCCGGGGATGAGCAGTTCTTC
CDR3: CASSLAVRIAGSGDEQFF

J: TRBJ2-5
V: TRBV20-1
D: .
size: many
DNA: TGCAGTGCTAGTTCCGGGGGCCAAGAGACCCAGTACTTC
CDR3: CSASSGGQETQYF

J: TRBJ1-4
V: TRBV7-9
D: .
size: .
DNA: TGTGCCAGCAGCTTAGCAGGGTCCGATGAAAAACTGTTTTTT
CDR3: CASSLAGSDEKLFF

J: TRBJ1-1
V: TRBV5-6
D: .
size: many
DNA: TGTGCCAGCAGCTTAAGGGTAAGGCCGTGGACTGAAGCTTTCTTT
CDR3: CASSLRVRPWTEAFF

J: TRBJ1-5
V: TRBV6-1
D: .
size: many
DNA: TGTGCCAGCAGTGGAAGAATATTCAATCAGCCCCAGCATTTT
CDR3: CASSGRIFNQPQHF

J: TRBJ1-1
V: TRBV5-1
D: .
size: many
DNA: TGCGCCAGCAGCCAACGGACGGGGGTGACTGAAGCTTTCTTT
CDR3: CASSQRTGVTEAFF

J: TRBJ1-3
V: TRBV11-2
D: TRBD1
size: .
DNA: TGTGCCAGCAACCCCACCGACAGGGCTGGAAACACCATATATTTT
CDR3: CASNPTDRAGNTIYF

J: TRBJ2-7
V: TRBV20-1
D: TRBD1
size: many
DNA: TGCAGTGCTGGGGACAGTACAGGGGCAGGGCTCTCTTACGAGCAGTACTTC
CDR3: CSAGDSTGAGLSYEQYF

J: TRBJ1-1
V: TRBV19
D: .
size: many
DNA: TGTGCCAGTAGTAAACGCCGGGACACTGAAGCTTTCTTT
CDR3: CASSKRRDTEAFF

J: TRBJ1-6
V: TRBV6-6
D: TRBD1
size: many
DNA: TGTGCCAGCAGTTACTCGGGGATACAGGGGCATAATTCACCCCTCCACTTT
CDR3: CASSYSGIQGHNSPLHF

J: TRBJ1-4
V: TRBV5-1
D: .
size: many
DNA: TGCGCCAGCAGCTTGTCTGGTAGGGAAGAGAAACTGTTTTTT
CDR3: CASSLSGREEKLFF

J: TRBJ2-7
V: TRBV27
D: .
size: many
DNA: TGTGCCAGCAGAGGGGTTGGCTACGAGCAGTACTTC
CDR3: CASRGVGYEQYF

J: TRBJ2-5
V: TRBV7-2
D: .
size: many
DNA: TGTGCCAGCAGCTTAGTTGGGGTTCGAAAGACCCAGTACTTC
CDR3: CASSLVGVRKTQYF

J: TRBJ2-2
V: TRBV20-1
D: .
size: many
DNA: TGCAGTGCTAGAGATCGGGGAGCACCCGGGGAGCTGTTTTTT
CDR3: CSARDRGAPGELFF

J: TRBJ1-4
V: TRBV20-1
D: .
size: .
DNA: TGCAGTGCTAGAGATTTGGCCAGGGGACGCGAAAAACTGTTTTTT
CDR3: CSARDLARGREKLFF

J: TRBJ2-3
V: TRBV7-9
D: .
size: many
DNA: TGTGCCAGCAGCTTACGACGTCCCACAGATACGCAGTATTTT
CDR3: CASSLRRPTDTQYF

J: TRBJ1-1
V: TRBV7-2
D: .
size: many
DNA: TGTGCCAGCAGTCCGAGAGGAGGGAAATTATCCAGGGCATTGAACACTGAAGCTTTCTTT
CDR3: CASSPRGGKLSRALNTEAFF

J: TRBJ2-1
V: TRBV29-1
D: TRBD1
size: many
DNA: TGCAGCGTTTCCCCGTGGGACAGGTACAATGAGCAGTTCTTC
CDR3: CSVSPWDRYNEQFF

J: TRBJ1-2
V: TRBV7-2
D: TRBD1
size: many
DNA: TGTGCCAGCAGCCCGCAATCCGTGGACAGGAACTATGGCTACACCTTC
CDR3: CASSPQSVDRNYGYTF

J: TRBJ1-3
V: TRBV7-3
D: TRBD1
size: many
DNA: TGTGCCAGCAGCTTACGGGGACAGGGTTTCGCCGGAAACACCATATATTTT
CDR3: CASSLRGQGFAGNTIYF

J: TRBJ2-5
V: TRBV29-1
D: .
size: many
DNA: TGCAGCGTTGTTGTCCCGACGGGGGTTTGGGAGACCCAGTACTTC
CDR3: CSVVVPTGVWETQYF

J: TRBJ1-1
V: TRBV7-9
D: TRBD1
size: medium-sized
DNA: TGTGCCAGCAGCTACGGACAGGGCGAAGCTTTCTTT
CDR3: CASSYGQGEAFF

J: TRBJ2-7
V: TRBV6-4
D: .
size: many
DNA: TGTGCCAGCAGTGACTCCCCCCTGGACGAGCAGTACTTC
CDR3: CASSDSPLDEQYF

J: TRBJ2-7
V: TRBV5-4
D: .
size: many
DNA: TGTGCCAGCAGCCTGCAAGGCAAGCAGTACTTC
CDR3: CASSLQGKQYF

J: TRBJ2-7
V: TRBV3-1
D: .
size: many
DNA: TGTGCCAGCAGCCAAGTCGGAGTCTACGAGCAGTACTTC
CDR3: CASSQVGVYEQYF

J: TRBJ2-5
V: TRBV5-5
D: .
size: many
DNA: TGTGCCAGCAGTCTCCGGGGGGACAGGATTCCCCCACAAGAGACCCAGTACTTC
CDR3: CASSLRGDRIPPQETQYF

J: TRBJ1-2
V: TRBV20-1
D: TRBD1
size: many
DNA: TGCAGTGCTAGGCGGACAGGGTCGGAATATGGCTACACCTTC
CDR3: CSARRTGSEYGYTF

J: TRBJ2-3
V: TRBV7-7
D: TRBD1
size: .
DNA: TGTGCTAGCTCCCAGGACAGGAGAGATACGCAGTATTTT
CDR3: CASSQDRRDTQYF

J: TRBJ2-5
V: TRBV7-2
D: TRBD2
size: few
DNA: TGTGCCAGCAGCTTCCTTGCGGCGGGGGGGCGCCAAGAGACCCAGTACTTC
CDR3: CASSFLAAGGRQETQYF

J: TRBJ2-1
V: TRBV5-8
D: .
size: many
DNA: TGTGCCAGCAGCTTCTATCGCTGGACCTACAATGAGCAGTTCTTC
CDR3: CASSFYRWTYNEQFF

J: TRBJ2-1
V: TRBV12-3/TRBV12-4
D: .
size: many
DNA: TGTGCCAGCACCGGGTCTCGCAATGAGCAGTTCTTC
CDR3: CASTGSRNEQFF

J: TRBJ1-1
V: TRBV7-9
D: .
size: many
DNA: TGTGCCAGCAGCTTAAACGGATACACTGAAGCTTTCTTT
CDR3: CASSLNGYTEAFF

J: TRBJ1-3
V: TRBV6-5
D: .
size: many
DNA: TGTGCCAGCAGACGGGCCTCGAGCGGAAACACCATATATTTT
CDR3: CASRRASSGNTIYF

J: TRBJ1-5
V: TRBV12-3/TRBV12-4
D: .
size: many
DNA: TGTGCCAGCGCCAGTTCCACGATCCCGCCCCAGCATTTT
CDR3: CASASSTIPPQHF

J: TRBJ2-5
V: TRBV7-6
D: TRBD2
size: many
DNA: TGTGCCAGCAGCTTAGCGGCGGGGGGGTCAGCCGAGACCCAGTACTTC
CDR3: CASSLAAGGSAETQYF

J: TRBJ1-2
V: TRBV28
D: .
size: many
DNA: TGTGCCAGCAGTCCACCGGGACAAGAAAATGGCTACACCTTC
CDR3: CASSPPGQENGYTF

J: TRBJ1-1
V: TRBV20-1
D: TRBD1
size: many
DNA: TGCAGTGCTCGTAGACAGGGGTTCTCGGACACTGAAGCTTTCTTT
CDR3: CSARRQGFSDTEAFF

J: TRBJ2-7
V: TRBV7-9
D: .
size: many
DNA: TGTGCCAGCTTGCAGCGGAGGGGCAACGAGCAGTACTTC
CDR3: CASLQRRGNEQYF

J: TRBJ2-5
V: TRBV18
D: .
size: many
DNA: TGTGCCAGCTCACCGGGCTATCAACAAGAGACCCAGTACTTC
CDR3: CASSPGYQQETQYF

J: TRBJ1-1
V: TRBV9
D: .
size: many
DNA: TGTGCCAGCAGCGGAGGAGAAAGGCTGAACACTGAAGCTTTCTTT
CDR3: CASSGGERLNTEAFF

J: TRBJ1-6
V: TRBV5-1
D: TRBD1
size: many
DNA: TGCGCCAGCAGGGCCGGGACAGGGTACTCACCCCTCCACTTT
CDR3: CASRAGTGYSPLHF

J: TRBJ2-1
V: TRBV7-8
D: TRBD1
size: .
DNA: TGTGCCAGCAGCCCTCAACCACAGGGGTATTGGGCCAATGAGCAGTTCTTC
CDR3: CASSPQPQGYWANEQFF

J: TRBJ2-7
V: TRBV5-1
D: .
size: .
DNA: TGCGCCAGCAGTGTCGTTCGGGACGGAAGTGAGCAGTACTTC
CDR3: CASSVVRDGSEQYF

J: TRBJ1-4
V: TRBV7-9
D: .
size: many
DNA: TGTGCCAGCAGCTTGGGAGGGGCCGAAAAACTGTTTTTT
CDR3: CASSLGGAEKLFF

J: TRBJ1-6
V: TRBV3-1
D: .
size: many
DNA: TGTGCCAGCAGCCTGGACCACAGGGAATCACCCCTCCACTTT
CDR3: CASSLDHRESPLHF

J: TRBJ1-2
V: TRBV13
D: TRBD1
size: many
DNA: TGTGCCAGCAGCGGGACAGGGGGTGACTATGGCTACACCTTC
CDR3: CASSGTGGDYGYTF

J: TRBJ1-3
V: TRBV11-2
D: TRBD1
size: many
DNA: TGTGCCAGCAGCCGGGGACAGGGGGAATACACCATATATTTT
CDR3: CASSRGQGEYTIYF

J: TRBJ1-1
V: TRBV27
D: .
size: many
DNA: TGTGCCAGCAGTCCCGCGAGGGGGGCTGGCTCTGAAGCTTTCTTT
CDR3: CASSPARGAGSEAFF

J: TRBJ1-1
V: TRBV29-1
D: .
size: many
DNA: TGCAGCTCCAAAGGGAGGGGGGAGACTGAAGCTTTTTTT
CDR3: CSSKGRGETEAFF

J: TRBJ2-7
V: TRBV27
D: .
size: many
DNA: TGTGCCAGCAGCCTAAAGCCACCGAAATCCTACGAGCAGTACTTC
CDR3: CASSLKPPKSYEQYF

J: TRBJ1-1
V: TRBV29-1
D: TRBD1
size: medium-sized
DNA: TGCAGCGTTGAAACAGGGGGGAACACTGAAGCTTTCTTT
CDR3: CSVETGGNTEAFF

J: TRBJ2-5
V: TRBV10-3
D: .
size: many
DNA: TGTGCCATCAGTGAATTGGCCACACTCCGGGGGGAGACCCAGTACTTC
CDR3: CAISELATLRGETQYF

J: TRBJ2-7
V: TRBV12-5
D: .
size: few
DNA: TGTGCTAGTGGATCGGGACCCTACGAGCAGTACTTC
CDR3: CASGSGPYEQYF

J: TRBJ1-6
V: TRBV10-2
D: .
size: many
DNA: TGCGCCAGCAGTGAGTCCACACCCCTTAATTCACCCCTCCACTTT
CDR3: CASSESTPLNSPLHF

J: TRBJ2-7
V: TRBV12-3/TRBV12-4
D: .
size: many
DNA: TGTGCCAGCACCTCTTCGGCCGTCTACGAGCAGTACTTC
CDR3: CASTSSAVYEQYF

J: TRBJ2-5
V: TRBV7-3
D: TRBD2
size: many
DNA: TGTGCCAGCAGCTTTAGCGGGGGGGCCGGTGAGACCCAGTACTTC
CDR3: CASSFSGGAGETQYF

J: TRBJ2-5
V: TRBV19
D: .
size: many
DNA: TGTGCCAGTAGAGCCACCTGGGAGCGAGAGACCCAGTACTTC
CDR3: CASRATWERETQYF